These T cell receptor beta chains were read from a single sample in a study of vaccination effects on CD4 cells after COVID-19. These receptors have no known antigen. Sequenced by immunoSEQ multiplex PCR; TCRdb stores in-frame clones only, minus some. Of approximately 74,000 clones listed, over 65% were seen once; the top ten hold roughly 2.1%. The sequencing here drew on CD4+ T cells from PBMCs cultured without peptide, taken after COVID-19 vaccination. These receptor sequences come from a human donor who received a COVID-19 vaccine. The CDR3 runs from the conserved cysteine through the conserved F or W. The D gene is left open where the match is weak. The listing skips clone size in some rows; elsewhere it reads once, few, many or a size class.

j_gene	d_gene	abundance	v_gene	CDR3nt	CDR3aa
TRBJ1-1	NA	once	TRBV30	TGTGCCTGGAACGTACACGGACGGGATGAAGCTTTCTTT	CAWNVHGRDEAFF
TRBJ1-1	TRBD1	NA	TRBV6-5	TGTGCCAGCAGTCTACAGGGGGCCAGCACTGAAGCTTTCTTT	CASSLQGASTEAFF
TRBJ1-6	NA	NA	TRBV7-2	TGTGCCAGCAGCCCCAGGAGCTCCTATAATTCACCCCTCCACTTT	CASSPRSSYNSPLHF
TRBJ1-6	NA	NA	TRBV27	TGTGCCAGCAGCGAAGAGGGGGGTTCACCCCTCCACTTT	CASSEEGGSPLHF
TRBJ1-1	NA	few	TRBV18	TGTGCCAGCTCACCAGTCACTGAAGCTTTCTTT	CASSPVTEAFF
TRBJ1-1	NA	NA	TRBV4-1	TGCGCCAGCAGCCAACGAGAGAACACTGAAGCTTTCTTT	CASSQRENTEAFF
TRBJ1-5	TRBD1	NA	TRBV30	TGTGCCTGGAATAGACAGGGGGCTACTCAGCCCCAGCATTTT	CAWNRQGATQPQHF
TRBJ1-1	NA	NA	TRBV3-1/TRBV3-2	TGTGCCAGCAGCCAAGCACGGCGGGGCACTGAAGCTTTCTTT	CASSQARRGTEAFF
TRBJ2-6	NA	few	TRBV5-1	TGCGCCAGCAGCTTATACTCTGGGGCCAACGTCCTGACTTTC	CASSLYSGANVLTF
TRBJ2-3	NA	NA	TRBV20-1	TGCACACCTACCCTGTATACGCAGTATTTT	CTPTLYTQYF
TRBJ1-5	NA	NA	TRBV18	TGTGCCAGCTCACCACCCGTCAGGGGCAACCATCAGCCCCAGCATTTT	CASSPPVRGNHQPQHF
TRBJ1-1	NA	NA	TRBV5-1	TGCGCCAGCAGCCTCCGACAGGAGAACACTGAAGCTTTCTTT	CASSLRQENTEAFF
TRBJ2-3	TRBD2	NA	TRBV3-1/TRBV3-2	TGTGCCAGCAGCTCCACTAGCGGGGGGGCATCAGATACGCAGTATTTT	CASSSTSGGASDTQYF
TRBJ2-2	NA	NA	TRBV5-1	TGCGCCAGCAGCTTGTCCGTTTCCCCGGGAACCGGGGAGCTGTTTTTT	CASSLSVSPGTGELFF
TRBJ2-1	NA	NA	TRBV2	TGTGCCAGCAGTGTCTCCCGACAGTACAATGAGCAGTTCTTC	CASSVSRQYNEQFF
TRBJ2-3	NA	NA	TRBV20-1	TGCAGTGCTAGTCTCGCACCGAGCACAGATACGCAGTATTTT	CSASLAPSTDTQYF
TRBJ2-1	NA	NA	TRBV7-2	TGTGCCAGCAGAAAGGAAGTTCTGGACAATGAGCAGTTCTTC	CASRKEVLDNEQFF
TRBJ2-3	TRBD1	NA	TRBV7-3	TGTGCCAGCAGCCTCCAGACAGGGGGGAGGGATACGCAGTATTTT	CASSLQTGGRDTQYF
TRBJ1-3	NA	NA	TRBV19	TGTGCCAGTACCCCTGGGGGCAGCTCTGGAAACACCATATATTTT	CASTPGGSSGNTIYF
TRBJ2-1	TRBD2	NA	TRBV19	TGTGCCAGTAGCCCCTCGTTAGCGGGGGGGGACAATGAGCAGTTCTTC	CASSPSLAGGDNEQFF
TRBJ2-2	TRBD1	NA	TRBV7-3	TGTGCCAGCAGCTTAATGTCCGGGACAGTGAACACCGGGGAGCTGTTTTTT	CASSLMSGTVNTGELFF
TRBJ1-1	TRBD1	NA	TRBV12-5	TGTGCTAGTGGTTTGAGACAGGGGGCGGGTACTGAAGCTTTCTTT	CASGLRQGAGTEAFF
TRBJ1-6	NA	NA	TRBV28	TGTGCCAGCAGTTTGGCAGGTACGAATTCACCCCTCCACTTT	CASSLAGTNSPLHF
TRBJ2-2	NA	NA	TRBV18	TGTGCCAGCTCACCAGGGCACCAGAACACCGGGGAGCTGTTTTTT	CASSPGHQNTGELFF
TRBJ2-5	NA	NA	TRBV24-1	TGTGCCACCAGTGAGAGGGGGGCAGAGCGTCAAGAGACCCAGTACTTC	CATSERGAERQETQYF
TRBJ2-5	TRBD1	NA	TRBV24-1	TGTGCCACCAGTGATCGACAGGGGGCGGGGGAGACCCAGTACTTC	CATSDRQGAGETQYF
TRBJ1-1	TRBD1	NA	TRBV5-1	TGCGCCAGCAGAGCGGGACAGGGGGCCGGTGAAGCTTTCTTT	CASRAGQGAGEAFF
TRBJ1-3	NA	NA	TRBV6-2/TRBV6-3	TGTGCCAGCAGCTTGGACGGGGGAACCTACACCATATATTTT	CASSLDGGTYTIYF
TRBJ2-5	TRBD2	NA	TRBV5-1	TGCGCCAGCAGCTTAGAGGGACTAGCTAAAGAGACCCAGTACTTC	CASSLEGLAKETQYF
TRBJ1-1	NA	NA	TRBV7-2	TGTGCCAGCAGCCTCTCGGGACTCATGAACACTGAAGCTTTCTTT	CASSLSGLMNTEAFF
TRBJ2-1	NA	NA	TRBV21-1	TGTGCCAGCAGCTCTCCGACAGGGCCGAAGTACAATGAGCAGTTCTTC	CASSSPTGPKYNEQFF
TRBJ1-2	NA	NA	TRBV12-3/TRBV12-4	TGTGCCGGCCTTCCGGGGGCCGGCTATGGCTACACCTTC	CAGLPGAGYGYTF
TRBJ1-3	NA	NA	TRBV28	TGTGCCAGCAGTTTATCGGGCGCTGGCTTTGGAAACACCATATATTTT	CASSLSGAGFGNTIYF
TRBJ2-1	TRBD2	once	TRBV9	TGTGCCAGCAGCGTAGCCCCGGGACTAGCGGGGGACTACCAGCAGTTCTTC	CASSVAPGLAGDYQQFF
TRBJ2-3	TRBD2	NA	TRBV7-2	TGTGCCAGCACCTCCGGGACTAGCGGTGCCGATACGCAGTATTTT	CASTSGTSGADTQYF
TRBJ1-1	NA	NA	TRBV20-1	TGCAGTGGTAAGGGTGCCACTGAAGCTTTCTTT	CSGKGATEAFF
TRBJ2-1	TRBD2	NA	TRBV3-1/TRBV3-2	TGTGCCAGCAGCCGCCGACTAGCGGGGGAACACAATGAGCAGTTCTTC	CASSRRLAGEHNEQFF
TRBJ2-3	NA	NA	TRBV5-4	TGTGCCAGCAGCCCAGGGCGAACTAGCACAGATACGCAGTATTTT	CASSPGRTSTDTQYF
TRBJ1-5	NA	few	TRBV6-5	TGTGCCAGCCGCGTTGTCTTAAATCAGCCCCAGCATTTT	CASRVVLNQPQHF
TRBJ2-1	NA	NA	TRBV21-1	TGTGCCAGCAGCCGAAGCTCCTACAATGAGCAGTTCTTC	CASSRSSYNEQFF
TRBJ1-1	NA	few	TRBV6-5	TGTGCCAGCAGAGCCTCGGGAAGGTTCGGCGACAGGGCTTTCTTT	CASRASGRFGDRAFF